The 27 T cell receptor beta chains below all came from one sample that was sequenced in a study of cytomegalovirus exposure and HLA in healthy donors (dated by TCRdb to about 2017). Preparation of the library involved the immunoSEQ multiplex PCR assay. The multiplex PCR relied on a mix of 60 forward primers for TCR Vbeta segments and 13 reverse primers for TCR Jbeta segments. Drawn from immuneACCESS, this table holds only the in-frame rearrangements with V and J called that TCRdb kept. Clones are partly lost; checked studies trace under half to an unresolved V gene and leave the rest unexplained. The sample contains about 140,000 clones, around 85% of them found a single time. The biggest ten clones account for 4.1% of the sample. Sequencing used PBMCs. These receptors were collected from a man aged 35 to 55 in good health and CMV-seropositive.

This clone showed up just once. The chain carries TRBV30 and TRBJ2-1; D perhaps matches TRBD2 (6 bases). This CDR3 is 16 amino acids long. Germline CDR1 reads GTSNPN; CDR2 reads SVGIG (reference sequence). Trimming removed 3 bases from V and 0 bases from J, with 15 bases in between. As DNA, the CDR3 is TGTGCCTGGAGGCCTCTCGGGGGAAGCTCCTACAATGAGCAGTTCTTC. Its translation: CAWRPLGGSSYNEQFF.

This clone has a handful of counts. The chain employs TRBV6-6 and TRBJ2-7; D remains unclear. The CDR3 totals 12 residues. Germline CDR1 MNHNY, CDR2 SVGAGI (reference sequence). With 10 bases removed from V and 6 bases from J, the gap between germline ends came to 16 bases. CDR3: CATWLLGGEQYF. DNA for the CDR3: TGTGCCACATGGCTACTCGGCGGCGAGCAGTACTTC.

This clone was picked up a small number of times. The CDR3, as DNA: TGCGCCAGCACTCTAGCGGGAGGAGACGAGCAGTACTTC. It codes for CASTLAGGDEQYF. This chain joins TRBV5-1 and TRBJ2-7; TRBD2 agrees at 11 bases. Unmatched junction bases numbered 4, after V lost 6 bases and J lost 5 bases. The germline gives CDR1 SGHRS, CDR2 YFSETQ. The CDR3 runs to 13 residues.

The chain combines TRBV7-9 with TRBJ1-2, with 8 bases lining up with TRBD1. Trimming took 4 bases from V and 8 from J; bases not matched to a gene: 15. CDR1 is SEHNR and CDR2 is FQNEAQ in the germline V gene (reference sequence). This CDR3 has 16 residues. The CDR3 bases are TGTGCCAGCAGCTCGTGGAAACAGGGGGTGGCAGACGGCTACACCTTC. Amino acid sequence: CASSSWKQGVADGYTF. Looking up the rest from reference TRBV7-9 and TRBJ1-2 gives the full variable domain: DTGVSQNPRHKITKRGQNVTFRCDPISEHNRLYWYRQTLGQGPEFLTYFQNEAQLEKSRLLSDRFSAERPKGSFSTLEIQRTEQGDSAMYLCASSSWKQGVADGYTFGSGTRLTVV.

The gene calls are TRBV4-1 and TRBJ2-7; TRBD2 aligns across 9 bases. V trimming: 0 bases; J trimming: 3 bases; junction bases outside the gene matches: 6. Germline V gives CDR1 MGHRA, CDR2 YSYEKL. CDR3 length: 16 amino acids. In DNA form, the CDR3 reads TGCGCCAGCAGCCAAGAACAGCTAGCGGGACACTACGAGCAGTACTTC. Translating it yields CASSQEQLAGHYEQYF.

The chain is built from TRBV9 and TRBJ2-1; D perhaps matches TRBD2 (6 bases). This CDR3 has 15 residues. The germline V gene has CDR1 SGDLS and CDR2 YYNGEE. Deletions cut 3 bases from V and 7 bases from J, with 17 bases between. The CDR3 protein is CASSARQTGENEQFF. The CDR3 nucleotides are TGTGCCAGCAGCGCCAGACAGACGGGGGAAAATGAGCAGTTCTTC.

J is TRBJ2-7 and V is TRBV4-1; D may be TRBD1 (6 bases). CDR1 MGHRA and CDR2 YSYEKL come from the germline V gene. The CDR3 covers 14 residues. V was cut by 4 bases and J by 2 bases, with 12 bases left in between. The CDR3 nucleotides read TGCGCCAGCAGCCTCCGGGACACTACCTACGAGCAGTACTTC. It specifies CASSLRDTTYEQYF.

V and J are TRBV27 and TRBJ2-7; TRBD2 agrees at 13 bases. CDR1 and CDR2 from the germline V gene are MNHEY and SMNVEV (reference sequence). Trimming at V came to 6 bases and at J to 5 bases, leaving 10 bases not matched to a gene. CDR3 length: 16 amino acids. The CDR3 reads CASRNRWTSGRNEQYF. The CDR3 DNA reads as TGTGCCAGCAGGAACCGATGGACTAGCGGGAGAAACGAGCAGTACTTC.

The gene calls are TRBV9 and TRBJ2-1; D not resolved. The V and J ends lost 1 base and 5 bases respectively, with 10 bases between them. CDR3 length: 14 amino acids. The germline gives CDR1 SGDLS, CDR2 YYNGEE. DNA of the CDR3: TGTGCCAGCAGCGTACTTCCAGAACACAATGAGCAGTTCTTC. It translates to CASSVLPEHNEQFF.

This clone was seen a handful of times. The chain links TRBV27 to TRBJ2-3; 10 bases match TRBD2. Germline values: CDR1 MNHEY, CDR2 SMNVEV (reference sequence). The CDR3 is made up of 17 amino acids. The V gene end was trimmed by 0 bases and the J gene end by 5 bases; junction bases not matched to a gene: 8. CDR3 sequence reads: CASSLSSSGGVGDTQYF. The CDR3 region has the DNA TGTGCCAGCAGTTTATCGAGCAGCGGGGGGGTGGGAGATACGCAGTATTTT.

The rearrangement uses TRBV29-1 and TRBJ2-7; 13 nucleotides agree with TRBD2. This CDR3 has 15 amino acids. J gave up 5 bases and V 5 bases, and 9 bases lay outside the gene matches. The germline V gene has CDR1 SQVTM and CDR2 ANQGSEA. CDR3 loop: CSVLLAGGPGDEQYF. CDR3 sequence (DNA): TGCAGCGTTCTACTAGCGGGAGGGCCGGGCGACGAGCAGTACTTC.

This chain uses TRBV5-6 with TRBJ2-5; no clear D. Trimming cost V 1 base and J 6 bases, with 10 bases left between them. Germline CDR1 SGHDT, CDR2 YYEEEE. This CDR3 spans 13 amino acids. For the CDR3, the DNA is TGTGCCAGCAGCTTGCCTCCGGTTAAGACCCAGTACTTC. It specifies CASSLPPVKTQYF.

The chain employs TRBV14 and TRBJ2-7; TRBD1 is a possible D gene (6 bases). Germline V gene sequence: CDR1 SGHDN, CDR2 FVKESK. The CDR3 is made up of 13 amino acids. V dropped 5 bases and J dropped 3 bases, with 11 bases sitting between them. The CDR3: CASSYAQGYEQYF. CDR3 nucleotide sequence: TGTGCCAGCAGCTACGCACAGGGCTACGAGCAGTACTTC.

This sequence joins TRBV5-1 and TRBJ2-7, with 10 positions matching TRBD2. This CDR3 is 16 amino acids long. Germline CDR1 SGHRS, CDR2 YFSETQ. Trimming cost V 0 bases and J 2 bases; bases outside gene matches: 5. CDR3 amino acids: CASSLARTSGTYEQYF. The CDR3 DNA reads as TGCGCCAGCAGCTTGGCCCGGACTAGCGGTACCTACGAGCAGTACTTC.

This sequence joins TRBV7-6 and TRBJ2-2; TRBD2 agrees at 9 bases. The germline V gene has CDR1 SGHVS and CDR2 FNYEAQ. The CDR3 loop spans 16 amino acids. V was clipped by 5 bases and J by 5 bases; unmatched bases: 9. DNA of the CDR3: TGTGCCAGCAGCCCTAGACTAGCGGACGGGACCGGGGAGCTGTTTTTT. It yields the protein CASSPRLADGTGELFF.

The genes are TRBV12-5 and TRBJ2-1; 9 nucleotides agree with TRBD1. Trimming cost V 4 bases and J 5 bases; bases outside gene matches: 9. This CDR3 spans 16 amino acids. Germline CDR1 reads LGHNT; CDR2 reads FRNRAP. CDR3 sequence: CASGSPDRGAHNEQFF. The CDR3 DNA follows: TGTGCTAGTGGTTCCCCCGACAGGGGGGCACACAATGAGCAGTTCTTC.

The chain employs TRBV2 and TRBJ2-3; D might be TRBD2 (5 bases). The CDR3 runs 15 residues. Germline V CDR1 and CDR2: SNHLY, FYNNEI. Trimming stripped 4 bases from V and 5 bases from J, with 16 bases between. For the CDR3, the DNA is TGTGCCAGCAGTGCTGACGGGAACCGTGGAGATACGCAGTATTTT. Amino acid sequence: CASSADGNRGDTQYF.

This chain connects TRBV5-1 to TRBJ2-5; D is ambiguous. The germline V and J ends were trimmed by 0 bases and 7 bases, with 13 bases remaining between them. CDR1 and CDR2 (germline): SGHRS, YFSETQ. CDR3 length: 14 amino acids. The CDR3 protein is CASSLGRTDGTQYF. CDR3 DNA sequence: TGCGCCAGCAGCTTGGGTAGAACAGACGGGACCCAGTACTTC.

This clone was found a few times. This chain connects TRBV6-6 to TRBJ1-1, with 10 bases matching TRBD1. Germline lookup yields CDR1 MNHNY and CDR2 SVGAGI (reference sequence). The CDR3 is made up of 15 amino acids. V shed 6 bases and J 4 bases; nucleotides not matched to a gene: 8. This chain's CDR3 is CASRQSDRGTTEAFF. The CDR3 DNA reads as TGTGCCAGCAGACAATCGGACAGGGGGACCACTGAAGCTTTCTTT.

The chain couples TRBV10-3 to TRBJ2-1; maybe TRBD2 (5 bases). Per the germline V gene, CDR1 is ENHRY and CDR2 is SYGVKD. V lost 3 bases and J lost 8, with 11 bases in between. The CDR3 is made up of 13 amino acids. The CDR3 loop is CAISDLAEHEQFF. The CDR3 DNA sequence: TGTGCCATCAGTGACCTAGCCGAGCATGAGCAGTTCTTC.

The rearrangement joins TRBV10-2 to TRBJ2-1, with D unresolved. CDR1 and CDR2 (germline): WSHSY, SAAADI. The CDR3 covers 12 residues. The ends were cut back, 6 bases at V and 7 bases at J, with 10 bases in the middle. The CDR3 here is CASRESENEQFF. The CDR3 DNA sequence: TGCGCCAGCAGAGAGAGCGAGAATGAGCAGTTCTTC.

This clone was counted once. The CDR3: CASSHSTGLAGDYEQYF. DNA of the CDR3: TGCGCCAGCAGCCATTCTACTGGACTAGCGGGAGACTACGAGCAGTACTTC. The chain recombines TRBV4-1 with TRBJ2-7, with 13 positions matching TRBD2. The CDR3 loop spans 17 amino acids. V lost 3 bases, J lost 3 bases, and 8 bases stayed unmatched. Per germline, CDR1 MGHRA and CDR2 YSYEKL.

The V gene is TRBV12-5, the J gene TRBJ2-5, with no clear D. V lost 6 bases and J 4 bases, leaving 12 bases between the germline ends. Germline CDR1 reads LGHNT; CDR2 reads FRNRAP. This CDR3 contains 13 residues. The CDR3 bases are TGTGCTAGTGGACCGAGTGGGCTAGAGACCCAGTACTTC. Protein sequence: CASGPSGLETQYF.

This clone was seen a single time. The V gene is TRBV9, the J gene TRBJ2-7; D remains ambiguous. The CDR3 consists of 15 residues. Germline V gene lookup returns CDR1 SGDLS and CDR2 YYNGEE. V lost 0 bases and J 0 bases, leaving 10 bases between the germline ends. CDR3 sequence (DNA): TGTGCCAGCAGCGTAGGTTTAGATATCTCCTACGAGCAGTACTTC. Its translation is CASSVGLDISYEQYF.

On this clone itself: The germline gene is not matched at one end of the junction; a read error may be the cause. The CDR3 protein is CASSTQTGMETQYF. The DNA of the CDR3 is TGTGCTAGCAGCACCCAGACAGGGATGGAGACCCAGTACTTC. The rearrangement uses TRBV7-7 and TRBJ2-5, with 7 positions matching TRBD1. Germline CDR1 reads SSHAT; CDR2 reads FNYEAQ (reference sequence). CDR3 size: 14 residues. The whole variable domain, filled in from reference TRBV7-7 and TRBJ2-5, reads GAGVSQSPRYKVTKRGQDVTLRCDPISSHATLYWYQQALGQGPEFLTYFNYEAQPDKSGLPSDRFSAERPEGSISTLTIQRTEQRDSAMYRCASSTQTGMETQYFGPGTRLLVL.

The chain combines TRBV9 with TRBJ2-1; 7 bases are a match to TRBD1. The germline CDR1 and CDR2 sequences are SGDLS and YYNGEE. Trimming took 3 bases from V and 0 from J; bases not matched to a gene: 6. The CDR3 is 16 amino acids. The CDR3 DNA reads TGTGCCAGCAGCGCCCGACAGGGAATCTCCTACAATGAGCAGTTCTTC. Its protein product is CASSARQGISYNEQFF.

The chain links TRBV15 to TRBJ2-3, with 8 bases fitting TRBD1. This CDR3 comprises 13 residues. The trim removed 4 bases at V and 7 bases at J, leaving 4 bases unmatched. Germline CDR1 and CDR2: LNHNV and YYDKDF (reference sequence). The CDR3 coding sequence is TGTGCCACCAGCACTTACAGGGGGTATACGCAGTATTTT. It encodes CATSTYRGYTQYF.